The T cell receptor beta chain under discussion was sequenced for a study of blood T cells in healthy people across ages. The study, taken as a whole, reports: Observed TCR beta diversity per million T cells went down as age went up. This fall followed a roughly linear course with age. A conclusive naive versus antigen-experienced comparison was prevented by the unsorted PBMCs.

Per sample, no less than 6 micrograms of total RNA were extracted. The CDR3 loop spans 17 amino acids. Trimming shortened V by 0 bases and J by 0 bases, and 13 bases separated the two germline ends. The V gene's germline CDR1 is MNHEY and CDR2 SVGAGI. There are a few counts of this clonotype. Its antigen remains unknown. A second PCR of about 6 to 11 cycles used a sample-barcoded 5' primer and a J-beta primer mix. TCRdb fed the 5' RACE reads into MiXCR, producing one record per CDR3 protein. The profile covers about 800,000 distinct CDR3 sequences, with 25% appearing a single time and under 4.5% taken by the ten largest. These same data were also listed under a study on T cells of mothers and their children. From that study: Nobody spotted any persistent microchimeric T cell clones.

This chain connects TRBV6-5 to TRBJ2-3; tentative D call: TRBD2 (5 bases). The sequence was obtained from a boy younger than 18 in good health. Specimen: blood. CDR3: CASSYSGSLTSTDTQYF. The DNA for the CDR3 is TGTGCCAGCAGTTACTCAGGGAGTCTCACTAGCACAGATACGCAGTATTTT.